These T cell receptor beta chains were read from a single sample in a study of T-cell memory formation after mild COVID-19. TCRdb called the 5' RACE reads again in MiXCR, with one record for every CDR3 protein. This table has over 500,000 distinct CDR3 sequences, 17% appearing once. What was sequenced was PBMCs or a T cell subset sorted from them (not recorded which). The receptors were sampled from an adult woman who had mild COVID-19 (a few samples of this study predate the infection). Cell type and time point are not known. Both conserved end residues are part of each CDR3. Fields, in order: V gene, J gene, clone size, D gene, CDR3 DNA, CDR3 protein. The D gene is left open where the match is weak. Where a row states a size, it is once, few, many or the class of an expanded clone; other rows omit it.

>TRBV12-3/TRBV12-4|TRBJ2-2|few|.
TGTGCCAGCACCCTCGTAGGCTTCGAAAGAACCGGGGAGCTGTTTTTT
CASTLVGFERTGELFF
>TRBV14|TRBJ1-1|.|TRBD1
TGTGCCAGCAGCTACGAACAGGGGCCCGGTGCTGAAGCTTTCTTT
CASSYEQGPGAEAFF
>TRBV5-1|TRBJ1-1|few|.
TGCGCCAGCAGCTTTGGTTCCGGGAACACTGAAGCTTTCTTT
CASSFGSGNTEAFF
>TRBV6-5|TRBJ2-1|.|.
TGTGCCAGCACCAAGAGCTGGGGACCCTACAATGAGCAGTTCTTC
CASTKSWGPYNEQFF
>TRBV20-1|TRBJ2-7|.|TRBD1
TGCAGTGCTAGAGATTCCGGGACAGGGAGTTACGAGCAGTACTTC
CSARDSGTGSYEQYF
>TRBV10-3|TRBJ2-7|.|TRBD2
TGTGCCATCAGTGAGTCAGATGGACTAGCCGACTACGAGCAGTACTTC
CAISESDGLADYEQYF
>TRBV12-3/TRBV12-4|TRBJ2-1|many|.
TGTGCCAGCACCCTAGACTCCACGGGCTCCTACAATGAGCAGTTCTTC
CASTLDSTGSYNEQFF
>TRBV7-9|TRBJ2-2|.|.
TGTGCCAGCAGCATGGTGTCGCGGTCGGATTCCACCGGGGAGCTGTTTTTT
CASSMVSRSDSTGELFF
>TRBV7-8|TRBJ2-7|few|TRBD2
TGTGCCAGCAGTCGTCTTGTGCTAGCGGGGGGGCTTGACGAGCAGTACTTC
CASSRLVLAGGLDEQYF
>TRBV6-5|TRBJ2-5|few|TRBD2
TGTGCCAGCAGTTACTCGATGACTAGCGGGGGGGAGACCCAGTACTTC
CASSYSMTSGGETQYF
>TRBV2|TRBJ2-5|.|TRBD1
TGTGCCAGCAGTCAACAGGGGTTTAGAGAGACCCAGTACTTC
CASSQQGFRETQYF
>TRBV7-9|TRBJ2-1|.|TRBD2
TGTGCCAGCAGCTTACACCTGGCGGGGGGACTGAATGAGCAGTTCTTC
CASSLHLAGGLNEQFF
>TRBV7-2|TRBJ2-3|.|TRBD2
TGTGCCAGCAGCCCACAGACTAGCGGAGCAGATACGCAGTATTTT
CASSPQTSGADTQYF
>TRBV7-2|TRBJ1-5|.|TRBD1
TGTGCCAGCAGCTCTTCCGGTCAGTGGGGACAGGGCGGGCAGCCCCAGCATTTT
CASSSSGQWGQGGQPQHF
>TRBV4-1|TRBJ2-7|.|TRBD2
TGCGCCAGCAGCCAAGGCGTAGCGGGGCCCAGCTCCTACGAGCAGTACTTC
CASSQGVAGPSSYEQYF
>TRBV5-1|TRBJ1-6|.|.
TGCGCCAGCAGCTTAAGGGGAAGCTCCTATAATTCACCCCTCCACTTT
CASSLRGSSYNSPLHF
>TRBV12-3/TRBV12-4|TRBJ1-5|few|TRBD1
TGTGCCAGCAGCCGAGGACAGGGACGGGGCAATCAGCCCCAGCATTTT
CASSRGQGRGNQPQHF
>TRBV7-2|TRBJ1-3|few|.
TGTGCCAGCAGCTCGAATTCCGGGGACACCATATATTTT
CASSSNSGDTIYF
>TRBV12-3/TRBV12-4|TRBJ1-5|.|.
TGTGCCAGTCAGACAGACGGTGGAAATCAGCCCCAGCATTTT
CASQTDGGNQPQHF
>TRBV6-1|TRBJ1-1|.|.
TGTGCCAGCAGCCCGGCCCGGGACGGGAACACTGAAGCTTTCTTT
CASSPARDGNTEAFF
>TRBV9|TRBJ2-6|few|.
TGTGCCAGCAGCGTAGCTAGGACAGTAGCAAATGGGGCCAACGTCCTGACTTTC
CASSVARTVANGANVLTF
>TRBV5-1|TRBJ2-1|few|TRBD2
TGCGCCAGCAGGATTGGACCAGCGGGAGGTGGCAATGAGCAGTTCTTC
CASRIGPAGGGNEQFF
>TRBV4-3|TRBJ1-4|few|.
TGCGCCAGCAGCCAAGCGGTTAGGGAAAAACTGTTTTTT
CASSQAVREKLFF
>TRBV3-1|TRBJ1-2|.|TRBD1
TGTGCCAGCAGTCCCCTCACAGGGGGTGGCATATTTGGCTACACCTTC
CASSPLTGGGIFGYTF
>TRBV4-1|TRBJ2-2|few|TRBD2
TGCGCCAGCAGCCCGGCCCTTAGCGTCGGGGGGATTCTCACCGGGGAGCTGTTTTTT
CASSPALSVGGILTGELFF
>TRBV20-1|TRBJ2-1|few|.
TGCAGTGCTTCGGGAGTTTTACCCTACAATGAGCAGTTCTTC
CSASGVLPYNEQFF
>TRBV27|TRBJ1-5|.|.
TGTGCCAGCAGTCCGCCCGGGCTTAATCAGCCCCAGCATTTT
CASSPPGLNQPQHF
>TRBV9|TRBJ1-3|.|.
TGTGCCAGCAGCCTGGGAAGGCAGGGTAACACCATATATTTT
CASSLGRQGNTIYF
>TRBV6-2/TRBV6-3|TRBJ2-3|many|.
TGTGCCAGCAGTTACTCGAATATTGGGAACATGGCAGATACGCAGTATTTT
CASSYSNIGNMADTQYF
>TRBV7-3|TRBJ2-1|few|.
TGTGCCAGCAGCCTCCACTATGAGCAGTTCTTC
CASSLHYEQFF
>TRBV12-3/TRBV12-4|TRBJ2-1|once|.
TGTGCCAGCAGTCGGACAGTCGACAATGAGCAGTTCTTC
CASSRTVDNEQFF
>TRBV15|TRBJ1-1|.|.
TGTGCCACCAGCCCTCCAGGTGGGGGGTACACTGAAGCTTTCTTT
CATSPPGGGYTEAFF
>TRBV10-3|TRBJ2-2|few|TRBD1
TGTGCCATCAGAGGGACAGGGAACACCGGGGAGCTGTTTTTT
CAIRGTGNTGELFF
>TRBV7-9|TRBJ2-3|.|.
TGTGCCAGCAGCCCACTGGCGGGCCCAGCGTATTTT
CASSPLAGPAYF
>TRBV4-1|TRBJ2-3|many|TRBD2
TGCGCCAGCAGCCCGTTAGGGACTAGCGGGAGCACAGATACGCAGTATTTT
CASSPLGTSGSTDTQYF
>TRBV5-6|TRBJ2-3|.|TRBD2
TGTGCCAGCAGCTTGACTAGCGGGGGGACTAGCACAGATACGCAGTATTTT
CASSLTSGGTSTDTQYF
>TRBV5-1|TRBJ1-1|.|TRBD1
TGCGCCAGCAGCCTGCGACAGGGGCTCCAGAACACTGAAGCTTTCTTT
CASSLRQGLQNTEAFF
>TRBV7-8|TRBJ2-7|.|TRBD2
TGTGCCAGCAGCTCACTCGGTACTAGCGGGGACTACGAGCAGTACTTC
CASSSLGTSGDYEQYF
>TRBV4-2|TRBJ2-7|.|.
TGTGCCAGCAGCCAGGACACTAGAACCTACGAGCAGTACTTC
CASSQDTRTYEQYF
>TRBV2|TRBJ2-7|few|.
TGTGCCAGCAGGGGCCTACCGAACGAGCAGTACTTC
CASRGLPNEQYF
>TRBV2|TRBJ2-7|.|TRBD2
TGTGCCAGCATACTAGCGGGAGGGTACGAGCAGTACTTC
CASILAGGYEQYF
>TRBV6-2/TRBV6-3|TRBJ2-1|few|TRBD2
TGTGCCAGCAGTTACGAGCGTGGAATGGCGGGAGGGCCGATGGGCAATGAGCAGTTCTTC
CASSYERGMAGGPMGNEQFF
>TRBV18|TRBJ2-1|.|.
TGTGCCAGCTCACCACAATGGGAGTCCGCGGATGAGCAGTTCTTC
CASSPQWESADEQFF
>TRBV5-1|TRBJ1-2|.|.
TGCGCCAGCAGCCCGGGGTCGGCGCAGGGCAATGGCTACACCTTC
CASSPGSAQGNGYTF
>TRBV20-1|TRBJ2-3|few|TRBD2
TGCAGTGCCACTCCCGATTTCACCTTAGCGGGGAACACAGATACGCAGTATTTT
CSATPDFTLAGNTDTQYF